What follows are 25 T cell receptor beta chains derived from one specimen sequenced in a study of T cells in Graves' hyperthyroidism and ophthalmopathy. From RNA transcripts, TCR beta CDR3 regions were amplified. HTBI primers drove first-round RT-PCR of the TCR CDR3. TCRdb used MiXCR to reprocess the multiplex PCR reads, holding one entry per CDR3 protein. Among a few hundred thousand distinct CDR3 sequences listed, around 23% were seen once. Sequencing input: blood. The source of these receptors is a woman aged 45-65 years with Graves' hyperthyroidism.

Ten or more counts support this clonotype. The chain combines TRBV11-2 with TRBJ2-3; D not resolved. Germline V gene sequence: CDR1 SGHAT, CDR2 FQNNGV. This CDR3 is 14 amino acids long. Deletions cut 5 bases from V and 3 bases from J, with 12 bases between. The CDR3 loop reads CASSPRTRTDTQYF. The DNA for the CDR3 is TGTGCCAGCAGCCCACGGACCCGGACAGATACGCAGTATTTT.

Comment on this clonotype: At one boundary the junction diverges from the germline segment, which might be a read error. The rearrangement uses TRBV5-1 and TRBJ1-1; D is unresolved. CDR1 SGHRS and CDR2 YFSETQ come from the germline V gene. The CDR3 contains 12 residues. CDR3 coding DNA: TGCGCCAGCAGCTTGGATAGCACTGAATCTTTCTTT. Translating gives CASSLDSTESFF.

This clonotype was observed many times. Written as DNA, the CDR3 is TGCAGTGCTACCCAGGGGCTCAATGAGCAGTTCTTC. This sequence encodes CSATQGLNEQFF. The chain uses TRBV20-1 and TRBJ2-1, with a weak D call TRBD1 (6 bases). This CDR3 contains 12 residues. With 4 bases removed from V and 6 bases from J, the gap between germline ends came to 10 bases. CDR1 and CDR2 (germline): DFQATT, SNEGSKA (reference sequence).

The CDR3 loop is CASSQDPSGGYEQYF. The CDR3 DNA is TGCGCCAGCAGCCAAGACCCCTCGGGGGGTTACGAGCAGTACTTC. This sequence joins TRBV4-1 and TRBJ2-7, with 7 bases identical to TRBD2. Trimming took 0 bases from V and 4 from J; bases not matched to a gene: 6. The CDR3 extends over 15 amino acids. Germline CDR1 and CDR2: MGHRA and YSYEKL.

This clonotype was seen more than once but under ten times. V and J are TRBV6-1 and TRBJ1-3; D remains unclear. Germline V lookup: CDR1 MNHNS, CDR2 SASEGT. The CDR3 is made up of 14 amino acids. The germline V and J ends were trimmed by 5 bases and 0 bases, with 8 bases remaining between them. This CDR3 is CASSLSGSGNTIYF. CDR3 nucleotides: TGTGCCAGCAGTCTCAGTGGCTCTGGAAACACCATATATTTT.

The rearrangement links TRBV20-1 to TRBJ1-1, with D unresolved. Germline CDR1 and CDR2: DFQATT and SNEGSKA (reference sequence). V was pared by 0 bases and J by 0 bases, with 26 bases between. CDR3 size: 20 residues. CDR3 nucleotide sequence: TGCAGTGCTAGAGATTGGAAACTCTTCCTCAAGGCAGGCATGAACACTGAAGCTTTCTTT. It yields the protein CSARDWKLFLKAGMNTEAFF.

This clonotype occurred many times. The chain couples TRBV2 to TRBJ2-4, with D tentatively TRBD2 (5 bases). There are 15 residues in the CDR3. Germline values: CDR1 SNHLY, CDR2 FYNNEI. V dropped 0 bases and J dropped 7 bases, with 13 bases sitting between them. CDR3 nucleotide sequence: TGTGCCAGCAGTGAAGCGTTAGGACTGAAGAACATTCAGTACTTC. Protein sequence: CASSEALGLKNIQYF.

The chain uses TRBV9 and TRBJ1-3; no clear D gene. V was trimmed by 4 bases and J by 4 bases, leaving 6 bases between them. Germline values: CDR1 SGDLS, CDR2 YYNGEE. The CDR3 is 12 residues long. CDR3 sequence reads: CASSSWGNTIYF. CDR3 DNA sequence: TGTGCCAGCAGCTCCTGGGGAAACACCATATATTTT.

In its sample, this clonotype was seen a few times. This chain joins TRBV6-1 and TRBJ2-2; no definite D call. CDR3 length: 13 amino acids. Trimming left V 8 bases short and J 1 base short, with 8 bases between. Per the germline V gene, CDR1 is MNHNS and CDR2 is SASEGT. The CDR3 DNA sequence: TGTGCCAGCGTGCCTGTGAACACCGGGGAGCTGTTTTTT. Amino acids: CASVPVNTGELFF.

This clonotype was seen ten or more times. This chain links TRBV11-2 with TRBJ2-7, with D perhaps TRBD2 (5 bases). Trimming took 1 base from V and 6 from J, leaving 13 bases between them. Germline V gives CDR1 SGHAT, CDR2 FQNNGV. This CDR3 contains 14 residues. The CDR3 is CASSLAGVKVEQYF. The CDR3, as DNA: TGTGCCAGCAGCTTAGCCGGGGTTAAAGTCGAGCAGTACTTC.

This clonotype was seen a handful of times. The chain joins TRBV28 to TRBJ1-2; no clear D. Trimming left V 2 bases short and J 2 bases short, with 9 bases between. Germline loops: CDR1 MDHEN, CDR2 SYDVKM. This CDR3 is 14 amino acids long. In DNA form, the CDR3 reads TGTGCCAGCAGTTTAGGTGTGAGGAACTATGGCTACACCTTC. This encodes CASSLGVRNYGYTF.

The gene calls are TRBV6-1 and TRBJ2-1; D gene ambiguous. V dropped 7 bases and J dropped 4 bases, with 14 bases sitting between them. The CDR3 contains 14 residues. The germline gives CDR1 MNHNS, CDR2 SASEGT. In DNA form, the CDR3 reads TGTGCCAGCACCAGGTCAGGAGATTACAATGAGCAGTTCTTC. It yields the protein CASTRSGDYNEQFF.

This clonotype was found many times. The V and J genes are TRBV7-3 and TRBJ2-7, with D possibly matching TRBD2 (6 bases). CDR1 is SGHTA and CDR2 is FQGTGA in the germline V gene. V lost 4 bases, J lost 6 bases, and 19 bases lay in between. The CDR3 runs 15 residues. CDR3 DNA: TGTGCCAGCAGCTCGGGGCCCTCCACCGGGGGCGAGCAGTACTTC. Its protein product is CASSSGPSTGGEQYF.

The sample holds a few counts of this clonotype. The chain has TRBV27 and TRBJ1-2, with a possible D match to TRBD1 (5 bases). V lost 2 bases and J lost 4, with 11 bases in between. Germline V gene lookup returns CDR1 MNHEY and CDR2 SMNVEV (reference sequence). There are 14 residues in the CDR3. CDR3 coding DNA: TGTGCCAGCAGTTTAACCCCAAGGGGCTATGGCTACACCTTC. Its protein is CASSLTPRGYGYTF.

Many counts were recorded for this clonotype. The chain recombines TRBV12-3 or TRBV12-4 with TRBJ2-5; 13 bases align to TRBD2. The CDR3 is made up of 16 amino acids. With V trimmed by 6 bases and J by 5 bases, 9 bases remained unmatched. The CDR3 is CASRKAGTSGMETQYF. The DNA of the CDR3 is TGTGCCAGCAGGAAGGCCGGGACTAGCGGGATGGAGACCCAGTACTTC.

This clonotype came up many times. CDR3: CASSYRTGPYEQYF. CDR3 nucleotide sequence: TGCGCCAGCAGCTACAGGACAGGACCCTACGAGCAGTACTTC. The gene calls are TRBV5-1 and TRBJ2-7; TRBD1 aligns across 7 bases. CDR1 is SGHRS and CDR2 is YFSETQ in the germline V gene. V lost 3 bases and J lost 2; bases outside the gene matches: 5. This CDR3 has 14 residues.

At least ten counts were recorded for this clonotype. The J gene is TRBJ1-1, the V gene TRBV6-1, with a possible D match to TRBD1 (5 bases). V gave up 5 bases and J gave up 4 bases, with 14 bases separating them. Germline V gives CDR1 MNHNS, CDR2 SASEGT. The CDR3 length is 14 residues. The CDR3 DNA is TGTGCCAGCAGTCGGGACCCCGGTTCCACTGAAGCTTTCTTT. Translation gives CASSRDPGSTEAFF.

This clonotype came up many times. The chain combines TRBV7-8 with TRBJ1-1; a possible D gene is TRBD1 (6 bases). The CDR3 loop spans 15 amino acids. Trimming stripped 5 bases from V and 1 base from J, with 14 bases between. Germline V CDR1 and CDR2: SGHVS, FQNEAQ. CDR3: CASSALGGGNTEAFF. DNA for the CDR3: TGTGCCAGCAGCGCCCTAGGGGGTGGGAACACTGAAGCTTTCTTT.

This clonotype was recorded a few times. This chain links TRBV7-3 with TRBJ2-3; TRBD1 is a possible D gene (6 bases). V gave up 5 bases and J gave up 4 bases, with 13 bases separating them. Germline assignment: CDR1 SGHTA and CDR2 FQGTGA. This CDR3 is 14 amino acids long. The CDR3 reads CASSRNPGADTQYF. CDR3 DNA: TGTGCCAGCAGCCGCAACCCAGGGGCAGATACGCAGTATTTT.

This clonotype was detected a few times. The rearrangement links TRBV6-1 to TRBJ1-2; TRBD1 matches 7 bases. Trimming cost V 5 bases and J 7 bases; bases outside gene matches: 10. The CDR3 runs to 14 residues. Germline V gene sequence: CDR1 MNHNS, CDR2 SASEGT. Here the CDR3 DNA reads TGTGCCAGCAGTCACCTGACAGGGCAAAGTGGCTACACCTTC. Its translation: CASSHLTGQSGYTF.

This clonotype showed up many times. V gene TRBV27 combines with J gene TRBJ1-1; 12 bases are a match to TRBD1. This CDR3 is 16 amino acids long. Losses at the gene ends were 3 bases for V and 0 bases for J; bases not matched to a gene: 2. The germline V gene has CDR1 MNHEY and CDR2 SMNVEV (reference sequence). The CDR3 DNA reads as TGTGCCAGCAGTTTCGGGACAGGGGGCGTGAACACTGAAGCTTTCTTT. Translation: CASSFGTGGVNTEAFF.

In its sample, this clonotype was seen many times. The rearrangement links TRBV30 to TRBJ1-5, with D tentatively TRBD1 (5 bases). In germline, CDR1 is GTSNPN, CDR2 SVGIG (reference sequence). This CDR3 has 17 residues. Trimming left V 3 bases short and J 4 bases short, with 22 bases between. The CDR3: CAWSPMPTGYGNQPQHF. CDR3 in DNA: TGTGCCTGGAGCCCGATGCCCACAGGCTACGGAAATCAGCCCCAGCATTTT.

This clonotype was picked up a small number of times. The genes are TRBV3-1 and TRBJ2-2, with 11 bases that match TRBD1. The trim removed 4 bases at V and 7 bases at J, leaving 2 bases unmatched. The germline CDR1 and CDR2 sequences are LGHDT and YNNKEL (reference sequence). The CDR3 contains 14 residues. Here the CDR3 reads CASSRDRGDGELFF. The CDR3, as DNA: TGTGCCAGCAGCCGGGACAGGGGGGACGGGGAGCTGTTTTTT.

This chain connects TRBV10-3 to TRBJ2-1; D unclear. The CDR3 has 13 residues. V was shortened by 2 bases and J by 6 bases, with 8 bases between the two germline ends. The germline V gene has CDR1 ENHRY and CDR2 SYGVKD. CDR3 in DNA: TGTGCCATCAGTGAGGCGGCTACCAATGAGCAGTTCTTC. Translation gives CAISEAATNEQFF.

This clonotype was seen a few times. The chain combines TRBV5-5 with TRBJ1-4; D is perhaps TRBD1 (6 bases). The V end lost 1 base, the J end lost 0 bases, and 16 bases lay between the germline ends. CDR3 size: 18 residues. CDR1 and CDR2 from the germline V gene are SGHKS and YYEKEE (reference sequence). The DNA of the CDR3 is TGTGCCAGCAGCTTGCTTCCGGACAGACGGGCAACTAATGAAAAACTGTTTTTT. Protein sequence: CASSLLPDRRATNEKLFF.